This TCR beta chain emerged from a study of Graves' ophthalmopathy and Graves' hyperthyroidism. Study-wide results and limits: Blood was where most expanded thyroid clonotypes above 0.001 frequency also turned up.

Patients newly diagnosed with hyperthyroidism, under 2 months' duration, were aged 18 to 65, the study reports. Ten or more counts support this clonotype. What it binds is not known. There are 12 residues in the CDR3. With V trimmed by 6 bases and J by 7 bases, 8 bases remained unmatched. Per the germline V gene, CDR1 is DFQATT and CDR2 is SNEGSKA (reference sequence). Researchers took RNA transcripts and amplified TCR beta CDR3 regions from them. RT-PCR in the first round used HTBI primers; a second-round multiplex PCR followed. TCRdb reanalysed the multiplex PCR reads using MiXCR and keeps one entry per CDR3 protein. The sample comprises around 1,000,000 distinct CDR3 sequences, approximately 35% of which are singletons, and roughly 11% rests with the top ten.

The genes are TRBV20-1 and TRBJ2-7; 8 positions match TRBD1. The TCR originated in an adult man with Graves' hyperthyroidism. Sequencing was performed on peripheral blood or thyroid tissue (not recorded which). CDR3 bases: TGCAGTGCCCCCTGGACAGGGTTTGAGCAGTACTTC. This codes for CSAPWTGFEQYF.